One T cell receptor beta chain is described in this entry. This clonotype showed up just a few times. No cognate antigen has been identified for it. No per-base quality is available; no much larger clone lies one base away. The method behind the library was 5' RACE. The instrument given in TCRdb is Illumina HiSeq 2500. The second PCR ran for roughly 7 to 12 cycles and used a J-beta primer mix along with a sample-barcoded 5' primer. Each TCR beta cDNA molecule received a unique molecular identifier from a template-switch 5' adaptor carrying 12 random nucleotides. Each sample yielded at least 2.5 million CDR3-containing paired-end reads. First-strand cDNA synthesis was performed from all RNA using the Mint cDNA synthesis kit, with priming by a TRBC-specific oligonucleotide. Following uracil-DNA glycosylase treatment, all cDNA underwent a first 18-cycle PCR with the universal primers M1SS and BC2_uni_R. The authors' pipeline ran thus. Normalization of each sample was performed by random selection of 1 million high-quality reads, each carrying a distinct molecular identifier. Reads with shared molecular identifiers were discarded instead of being binned into consensus sequences. MiTCR, set to a Q25 quality threshold and the strictest error-elimination algorithm, was used for CDR3 identification, clonotype clustering and error correction. Lower-bound total TCR beta diversity was estimated with a nonparametric unseen species model using Euler transformation. The public reads were quality trimmed at Q25 with fastp and then assembled into clones with MiXCR by TCRdb, keeping productive beta chains. Every entry covers one CDR3 protein and lists the most common genes and DNA from its rows. These V and J calls originate from TCRdb's pipeline instead of the authors' own analysis. Recorded for this sample are 700,000 or so distinct CDR3 sequences; about 24% of them occurred a single time. The ten largest clones represent around 22% of the sample.

This record comes from a study of blood T cells in healthy people across ages (dated by TCRdb to about 2015). Regarding the research as a whole: In model experiments, roughly one uniquely barcoded TCR beta cDNA molecule per two T cells was captured by template switching. Age-related changes in TCR beta repertoire diversity were measured in the study by deep sequencing normalized with unique cDNA molecular identifiers. The donors were split into four age groups: young (average around 15 years), middle-aged (more than 35), aged (62) and long-lived (under 90). To avoid experimental bias, donors of different ages were spread randomly across the sequencing lanes. Using the same blood draw, the study looked at two additional independent replicas of 1 million unique cDNA reads for two donors, one aged 18 to 29 and the other aged 80 or older. The study at large found these results: The CMV infection status of donors was not known, potentially confounding age-related changes in expanded clonotypes. There was a strong correlation between observed TCR beta diversity and the percentage of naive T cells measured by flow cytometry. As age increased, observed TCR beta diversity per million T cells dropped in a roughly linear way, and a significant reduction was already evident by age about 40. Compared with the aged group, the long-lived group had more naive CD4+ T cells, fewer expanded clones and increased TCR diversity, a pattern suggesting age selection. Conclusive comparison of naive and antigen-experienced compartments was prevented by the profiling of bulk unsorted PBMCs. Estimates of total diversity based on one million sequenced T cells were considered lower bounds and underestimates.

The donors were roughly 39 Caucasian individuals from Russia, aged 6 to 90 years, who were systemically healthy. Approximately 10 milliliters of peripheral blood were collected from each donor into EDTA-treated Vacutainer tubes. Ficoll-Paque density-gradient centrifugation was used to isolate PBMCs, with at least 7 million per sample. Trizol reagent was used to extract total RNA from PBMCs, with at least 5.5 micrograms per sample. For every donor, flow cytometry on a PBMC aliquot measured the percentage of naive CD45RAhigh/CD27high T cells. The CDR3 runs 18 residues from the cysteine to the phenylalanine. CDR3 DNA only is kept here, 54 bases in frame from base 1. Trimming costs V 0 bases and J 1 base, and their ends lie 19 bases apart. CDR1 and CDR2 (SGDLS, YYNGEE) derive from the germline V gene.

This clonotype was sampled from a man aged 70-80 years in good health. The sequenced sample consisted of blood. The rearranged segments are TRBV9 and TRBJ2-5, with TRBD1 perhaps the D gene, on 5 matching bases. For the CDR3, the sequence is CASSVGPNTQTVQETQYF. DNA sequence: TGTGCCAGCAGCGTAGGGCCGAATACCCAGACAGTCCAAGAGACCCAGTACTTC.